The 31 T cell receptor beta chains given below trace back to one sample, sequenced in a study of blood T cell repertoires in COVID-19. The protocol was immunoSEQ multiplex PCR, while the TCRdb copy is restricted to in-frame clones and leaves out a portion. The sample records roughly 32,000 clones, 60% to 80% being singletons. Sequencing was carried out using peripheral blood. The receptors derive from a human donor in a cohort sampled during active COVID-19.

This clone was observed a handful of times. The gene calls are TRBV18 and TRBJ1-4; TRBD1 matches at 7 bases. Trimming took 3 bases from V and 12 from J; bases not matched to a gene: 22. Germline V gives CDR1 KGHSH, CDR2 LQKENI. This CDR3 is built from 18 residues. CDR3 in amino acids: CASSPGLPGQLGVKELFF. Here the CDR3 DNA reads TGTGCCAGCTCACCGGGCCTCCCGGGACAGCTAGGGGTGAAGGAACTGTTTTTT.

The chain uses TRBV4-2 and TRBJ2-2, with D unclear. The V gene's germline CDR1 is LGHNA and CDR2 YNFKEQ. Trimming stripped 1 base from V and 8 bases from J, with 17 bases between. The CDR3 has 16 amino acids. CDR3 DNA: TGTGCCAGCAGCCAAGCGCCACTCACCGCCCGGGGGGAGCTGTTTTTT. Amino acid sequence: CASSQAPLTARGELFF.

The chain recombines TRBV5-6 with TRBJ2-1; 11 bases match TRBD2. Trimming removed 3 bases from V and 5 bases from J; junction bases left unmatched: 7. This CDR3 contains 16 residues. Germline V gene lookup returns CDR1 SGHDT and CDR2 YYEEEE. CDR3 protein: CASSSGTSGGDNEQFF. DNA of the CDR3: TGTGCCAGCAGCTCCGGGACTAGCGGCGGGGACAATGAGCAGTTCTTC.

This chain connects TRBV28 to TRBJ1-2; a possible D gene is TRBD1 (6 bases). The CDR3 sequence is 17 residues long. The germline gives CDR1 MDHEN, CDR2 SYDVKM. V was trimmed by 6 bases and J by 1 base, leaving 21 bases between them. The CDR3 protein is CASSPYLSQGINYGYTF. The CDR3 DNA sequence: TGTGCCAGCAGCCCCTATCTTTCACAGGGCATTAACTATGGCTACACCTTC.

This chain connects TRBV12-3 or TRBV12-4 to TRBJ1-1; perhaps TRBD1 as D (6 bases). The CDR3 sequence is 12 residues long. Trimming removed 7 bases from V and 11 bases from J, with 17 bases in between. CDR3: CASNSAGTSAFF. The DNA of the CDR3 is TGTGCCAGCAACTCCGCCGGGACATCCGCTTTCTTT.

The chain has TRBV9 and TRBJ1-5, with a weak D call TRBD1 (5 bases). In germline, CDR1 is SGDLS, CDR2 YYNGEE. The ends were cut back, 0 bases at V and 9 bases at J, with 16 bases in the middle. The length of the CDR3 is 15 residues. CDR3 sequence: CASSVDPRVQTPQHF. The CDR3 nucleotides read TGTGCCAGCAGCGTAGATCCCAGGGTACAAACGCCCCAGCATTTT.

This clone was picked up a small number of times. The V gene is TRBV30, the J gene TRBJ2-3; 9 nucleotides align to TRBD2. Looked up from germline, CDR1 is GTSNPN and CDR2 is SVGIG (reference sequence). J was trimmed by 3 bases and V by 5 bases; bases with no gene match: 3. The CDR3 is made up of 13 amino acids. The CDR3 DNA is TGTGCCTGGGCGGGGGGGCGTACAGATACGCAGTATTTT. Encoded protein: CAWAGGRTDTQYF.

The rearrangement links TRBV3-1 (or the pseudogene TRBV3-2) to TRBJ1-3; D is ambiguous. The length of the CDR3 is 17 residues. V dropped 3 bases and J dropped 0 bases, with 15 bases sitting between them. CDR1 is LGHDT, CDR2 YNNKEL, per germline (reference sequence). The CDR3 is CASSQIVGPSSGNTIYF. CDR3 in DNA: TGTGCCAGCAGCCAGATTGTGGGCCCGAGCTCTGGAAACACCATATATTTT.

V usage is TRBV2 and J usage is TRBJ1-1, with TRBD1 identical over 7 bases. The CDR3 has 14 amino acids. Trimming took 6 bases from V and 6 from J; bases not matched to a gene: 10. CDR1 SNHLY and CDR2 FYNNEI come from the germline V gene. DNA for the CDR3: TGTGCCAGCAGGGGAGAGGGGGCGGGCGCTGAAGCTTTCTTT. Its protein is CASRGEGAGAEAFF. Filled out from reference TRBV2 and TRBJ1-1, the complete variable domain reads EPEVTQTPSHQVTQMGQEVILRCVPISNHLYFYWYRQILGQKVEFLVSFYNNEISEKSEIFDDQFSVERPDGSNFTLKIRSTKLEDSAMYFCASRGEGAGAEAFFGQGTRLTVV.

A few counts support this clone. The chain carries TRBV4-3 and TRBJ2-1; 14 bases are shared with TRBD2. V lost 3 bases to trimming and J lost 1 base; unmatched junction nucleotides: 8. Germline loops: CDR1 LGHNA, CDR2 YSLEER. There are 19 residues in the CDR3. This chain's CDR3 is CASSQYGTSGSWSYNEQFF. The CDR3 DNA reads TGCGCCAGCAGCCAGTACGGGACTAGCGGGAGTTGGTCCTACAATGAGCAGTTCTTC.

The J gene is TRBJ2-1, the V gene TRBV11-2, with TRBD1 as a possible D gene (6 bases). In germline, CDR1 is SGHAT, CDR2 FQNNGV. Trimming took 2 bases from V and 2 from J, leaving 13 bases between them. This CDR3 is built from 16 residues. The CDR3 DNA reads TGTGCCAGCAGCTTATACGGTGGGGGCCCCTACAATGAGCAGTTCTTC. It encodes CASSLYGGGPYNEQFF.

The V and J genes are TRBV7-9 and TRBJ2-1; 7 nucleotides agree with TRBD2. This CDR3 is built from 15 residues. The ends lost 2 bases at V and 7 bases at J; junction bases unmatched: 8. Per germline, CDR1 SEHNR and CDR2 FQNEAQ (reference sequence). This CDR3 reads CASSLSPGGLNEQFF. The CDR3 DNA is TGTGCCAGCAGCTTATCCCCGGGAGGTTTGAATGAGCAGTTCTTC.

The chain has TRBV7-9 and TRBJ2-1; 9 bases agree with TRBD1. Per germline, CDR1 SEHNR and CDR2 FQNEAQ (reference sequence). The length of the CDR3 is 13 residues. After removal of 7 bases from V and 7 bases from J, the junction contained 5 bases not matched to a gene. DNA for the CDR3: TGTGCCAGCAATGACAGGGGGGCGAATGAGCAGTTCTTC. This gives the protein CASNDRGANEQFF.

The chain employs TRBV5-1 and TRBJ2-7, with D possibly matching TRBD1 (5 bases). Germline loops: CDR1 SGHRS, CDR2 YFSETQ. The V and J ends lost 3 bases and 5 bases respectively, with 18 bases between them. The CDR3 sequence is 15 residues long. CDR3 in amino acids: CASSSRLGQGNEQYF. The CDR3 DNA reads TGCGCCAGCAGCTCGAGGCTGGGCCAGGGAAACGAGCAGTACTTC.

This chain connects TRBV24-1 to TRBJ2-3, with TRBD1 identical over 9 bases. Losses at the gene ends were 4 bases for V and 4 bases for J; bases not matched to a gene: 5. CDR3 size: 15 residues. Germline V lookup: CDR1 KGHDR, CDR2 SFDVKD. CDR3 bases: TGTGCCACCAGTGAAAAGGACAGGGGTGCAGATACGCAGTATTTT. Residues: CATSEKDRGADTQYF.

The CDR3: CASTTGQTTYEQYF. The CDR3 DNA follows: TGTGCCAGTACCACGGGACAGACCACCTACGAGCAGTACTTC. The chain couples TRBV5-6 to TRBJ2-7, with 7 bases identical to TRBD1. The V segment lost 8 bases and the J segment 2 bases; nucleotides outside the gene matches: 10. The CDR3 runs 14 residues. The germline gives CDR1 SGHDT, CDR2 YYEEEE.

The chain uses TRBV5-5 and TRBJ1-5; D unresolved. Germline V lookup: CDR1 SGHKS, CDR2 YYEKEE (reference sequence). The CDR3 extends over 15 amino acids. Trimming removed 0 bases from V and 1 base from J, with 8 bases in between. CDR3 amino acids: CASSLDVRSNQPQHF. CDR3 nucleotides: TGTGCCAGCAGCTTGGATGTACGGAGCAATCAGCCCCAGCATTTT.

The CDR3 loop reads CASSIAVEQFF. CDR3 bases: TGTGCCAGTAGTATAGCTGTTGAGCAGTTCTTC. This chain connects TRBV19 to TRBJ2-1; no reliable D call. Germline loops: CDR1 LNHDA, CDR2 SQIVND (reference sequence). CDR3 length: 11 amino acids. V lost 1 base, J lost 9 bases, and 4 bases lay in between.

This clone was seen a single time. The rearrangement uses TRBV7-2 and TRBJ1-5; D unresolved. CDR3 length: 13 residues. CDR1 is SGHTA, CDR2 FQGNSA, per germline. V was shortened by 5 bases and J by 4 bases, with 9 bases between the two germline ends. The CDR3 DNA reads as TGTGCCAGCAGCAAACAGTCAAATCAGCCCCAGCATTTT. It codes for CASSKQSNQPQHF.

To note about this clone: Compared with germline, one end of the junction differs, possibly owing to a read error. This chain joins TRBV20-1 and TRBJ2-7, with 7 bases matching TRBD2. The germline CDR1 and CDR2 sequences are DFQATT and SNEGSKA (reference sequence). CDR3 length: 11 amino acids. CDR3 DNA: TGCAGTGCTAGAGTCGGAGTGGGAGGGCACTTC. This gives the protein CSARVGVGGHF.

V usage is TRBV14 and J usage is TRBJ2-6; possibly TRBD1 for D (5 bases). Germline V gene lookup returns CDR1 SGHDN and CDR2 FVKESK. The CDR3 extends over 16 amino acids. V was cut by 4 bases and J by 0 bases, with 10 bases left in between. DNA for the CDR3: TGTGCCAGCAGCCGCGCCCAGGGCTCTGGGGCCAACGTCCTGACTTTC. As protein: CASSRAQGSGANVLTF.

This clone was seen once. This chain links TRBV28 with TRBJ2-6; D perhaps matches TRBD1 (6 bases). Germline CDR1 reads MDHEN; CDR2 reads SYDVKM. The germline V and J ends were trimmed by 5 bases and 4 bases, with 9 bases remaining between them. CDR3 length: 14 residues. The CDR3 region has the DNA TGTGCCAGCAGTCTTCAGGGGGGGGCCAACGTCCTGACTTTC. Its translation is CASSLQGGANVLTF.

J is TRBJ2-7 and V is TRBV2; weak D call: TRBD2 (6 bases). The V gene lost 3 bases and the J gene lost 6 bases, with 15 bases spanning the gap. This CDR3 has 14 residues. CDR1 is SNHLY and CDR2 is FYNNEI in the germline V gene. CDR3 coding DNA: TGTGCCAGCAGTGATTGGGAGGTAGTGAGCGAGCAGTACTTC. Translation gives CASSDWEVVSEQYF.

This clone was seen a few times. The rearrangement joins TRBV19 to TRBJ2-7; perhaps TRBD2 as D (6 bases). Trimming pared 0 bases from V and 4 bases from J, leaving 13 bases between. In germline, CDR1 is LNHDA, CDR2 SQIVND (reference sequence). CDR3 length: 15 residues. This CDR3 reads CASSIDPGTSYEQYF. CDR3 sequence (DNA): TGTGCCAGTAGTATAGATCCCGGGACTTCTTACGAGCAGTACTTC. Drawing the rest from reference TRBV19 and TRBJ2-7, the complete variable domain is DGGITQSPKYLFRKEGQNVTLSCEQNLNHDAMYWYRQDPGQGLRLIYYSQIVNDFQKGDIAEGYSVSREKKESFPLTVTSAQKNPTAFYLCASSIDPGTSYEQYFGPGTRLTVT.

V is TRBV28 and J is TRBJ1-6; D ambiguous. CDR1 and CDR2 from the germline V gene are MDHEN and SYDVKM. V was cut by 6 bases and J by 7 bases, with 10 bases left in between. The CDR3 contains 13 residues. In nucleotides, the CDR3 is TGTGCCAGCAGACCACATACCAATTCACCCCTCCACTTT. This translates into CASRPHTNSPLHF.

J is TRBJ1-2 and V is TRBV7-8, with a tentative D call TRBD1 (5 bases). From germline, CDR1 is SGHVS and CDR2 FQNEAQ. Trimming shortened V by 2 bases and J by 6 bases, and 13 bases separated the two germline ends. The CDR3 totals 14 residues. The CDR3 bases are TGTGCCAGCAGCTTAAAGGGGCGAGTTGATGGCTACACCTTC. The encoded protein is CASSLKGRVDGYTF.

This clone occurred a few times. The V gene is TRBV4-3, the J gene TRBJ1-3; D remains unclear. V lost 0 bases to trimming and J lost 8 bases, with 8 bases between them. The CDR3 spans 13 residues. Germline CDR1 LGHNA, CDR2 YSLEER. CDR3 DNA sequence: TGCGCCAGCAGCCAAGATCGGGGAGACACCATATATTTT. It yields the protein CASSQDRGDTIYF.

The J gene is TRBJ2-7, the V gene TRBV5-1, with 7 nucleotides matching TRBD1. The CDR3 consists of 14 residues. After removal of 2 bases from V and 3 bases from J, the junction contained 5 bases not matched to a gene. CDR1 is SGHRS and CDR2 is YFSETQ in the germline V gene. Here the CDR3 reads CASSFRDSIYEQYF. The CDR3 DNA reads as TGCGCCAGCAGCTTCCGGGACAGTATCTACGAGCAGTACTTC.

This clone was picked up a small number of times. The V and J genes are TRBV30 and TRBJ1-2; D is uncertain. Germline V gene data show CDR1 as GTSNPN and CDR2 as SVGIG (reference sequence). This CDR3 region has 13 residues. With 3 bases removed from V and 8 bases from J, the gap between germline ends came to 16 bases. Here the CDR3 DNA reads TGTGCCTGGAGCCAGTCCGGGGTCCGCGGCTACACCTTC. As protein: CAWSQSGVRGYTF.

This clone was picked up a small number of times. The CDR3 is CASSLELGPNYEQYF. CDR3 nucleotides: TGTGCCAGCAGCTTAGAACTAGGTCCCAACTACGAGCAGTACTTC. The chain employs TRBV7-2 and TRBJ2-7, with D tentatively TRBD2 (5 bases). The V gene's germline CDR1 is SGHTA and CDR2 FQGNSA. The germline V and J ends were trimmed by 1 base and 3 bases, with 13 bases remaining between them. The CDR3 is 15 amino acids. Looking up the rest from reference TRBV7-2 and TRBJ2-7 gives the full variable domain: GAGVSQSPSNKVTEKGKDVELRCDPISGHTALYWYRQSLGQGLEFLIYFQGNSAPDKSGLPSDRFSAERTGGSVSTLTIQRTQQEDSAVYLCASSLELGPNYEQYFGPGTRLTVT.

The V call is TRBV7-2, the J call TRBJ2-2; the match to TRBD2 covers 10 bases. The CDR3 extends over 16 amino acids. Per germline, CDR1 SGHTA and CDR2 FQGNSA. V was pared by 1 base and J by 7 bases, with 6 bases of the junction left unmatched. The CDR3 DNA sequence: TGTGCCAGCAGCTTAGTCCTAGCGGGAGCGGTCGGGGAGCTGTTTTTT. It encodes CASSLVLAGAVGELFF.